This TCR beta chain stems from a study of blood T cell repertoires in COVID-19. Authors' data handling: Reference gene primers were amplified, and this amplification served to estimate nucleated cell counts. Repertoires were generated with immunoSEQ multiplex PCR, while TCRdb's copy carries only in-frame clones and drops some. V and J calls and clone size are as listed in that table; D and trimming were resolved from the DNA. Of hundreds of thousands of clones detected, 80% to 90% appear once; the ten largest clones hold over 0.95%. This clone appeared a single time. This CDR3 is built from 16 residues. CDR1 and CDR2 from the germline V gene are KGHSH and LQKENI. The V and J ends lost 3 bases and 0 bases respectively, with 12 bases between them.

The clonotype comes from a man between 18 and 29 years old who had recovered from COVID-19. The source material was PBMCs or T cells enriched from blood (not recorded which). V usage is TRBV18 and J usage is TRBJ2-1; no firm D call. The CDR3 here is CASSPYPKSSYNEQFF. Written as DNA, the CDR3 is TGTGCCAGCTCACCTTACCCTAAGAGCTCCTACAATGAGCAGTTCTTC.